This T cell receptor (beta chain) was sequenced during a study of cytomegalovirus exposure and HLA in healthy donors. As regards this clone: Its specificity is not known.

V gave up 4 bases and J gave up 8 bases; unmatched junction bases: 11. Germline-derived CDR1 and CDR2 are SGHRS and YFSETQ. The CDR3 is made up of 15 amino acids. Repertoires were generated with immunoSEQ multiplex PCR, while TCRdb's copy carries only in-frame clones and drops some. In the table there are about 79,000 clones, 93% of which are singletons. Study results and caveats: Among TCR beta chains, those listed as cytomegalovirus-associated numbered some 160. TCR clusters originating in the first cohort tended to co-occur in the 100 to 150 validation repertoires, according to a later analysis.

The clonotype comes from a woman in her 30s in good health and CMV-seronegative. The sequenced sample consisted of PBMCs. The rearrangement joins TRBV5-1 to TRBJ1-4; 7 bases map to TRBD1. CDR3 sequence: CASSNEGGPGEKLFF. The CDR3 DNA reads as TGCGCCAGCAGCAACGAAGGGGGCCCTGGGGAAAAACTGTTTTTT.